Each of the 22 T cell receptor beta chains below was sequenced from the same sample in a study of blood T cell repertoires in COVID-19. Repertoires were generated with immunoSEQ multiplex PCR, while TCRdb's copy carries only in-frame clones and drops some. The table lists roughly 150,000 clones, around 88% of them singletons. Sample: peripheral blood. All receptors come from a woman in her seventies who had recovered from COVID-19.

V usage is TRBV19 and J usage is TRBJ1-2, with a possible D match to TRBD1 (6 bases). V was cut by 7 bases and J by 5 bases, with 23 bases left in between. CDR3 size: 16 residues. Per germline, CDR1 LNHDA and CDR2 SQIVND (reference sequence). Here the CDR3 reads CASKSAGASGGYGYTF. The CDR3 DNA reads TGTGCCAGTAAATCCGCAGGGGCCTCTGGGGGTTATGGCTACACCTTC.

The chain employs TRBV7-2 and TRBJ2-7; 11 bases align to TRBD1. The germline gives CDR1 SGHTA, CDR2 FQGNSA. Trimming at V came to 1 base and at J to 0 bases, leaving 11 bases not matched to a gene. The CDR3 loop spans 19 amino acids. The CDR3 DNA follows: TGTGCCAGCAGCTTAGTCCGGCGGAGGACAGGGGGCACCTCCTACGAGCAGTACTTC. Its protein product is CASSLVRRRTGGTSYEQYF.

This clone was seen a single time. This sequence joins TRBV18 and TRBJ1-5; 8 bases map to TRBD1. V gave up 6 bases and J gave up 6 bases; unmatched junction bases: 10. Looked up from germline, CDR1 is KGHSH and CDR2 is LQKENI. This CDR3 is 15 amino acids long. The CDR3 loop reads CASSPGQGMGQPQHF. The CDR3 nucleotides are TGTGCCAGCTCCCCAGGACAGGGTATGGGTCAGCCCCAGCATTTT. Full variable domain (rest looked up from reference TRBV18 and TRBJ1-5): NAGVMQNPRHLVRRRGQEARLRCSPMKGHSHVYWYRQLPEEGLKFMVYLQKENIIDESGMPKERFSAEFPKEGPSILRIQQVVRGDSAAYFCASSPGQGMGQPQHFGDGTRLSIL.

The V and J genes are TRBV27 and TRBJ2-7; 9 positions agree with TRBD1. V dropped 6 bases and J dropped 1; count of bases not matched to a gene: 10. The CDR3 length is 16 residues. Germline V gives CDR1 MNHEY, CDR2 SMNVEV (reference sequence). The CDR3 bases are TGTGCCAGCAGCCTAACAGGGGGCTTAGATTCCTACGAGCAGTACTTC. Translation gives CASSLTGGLDSYEQYF.

This clone was counted once. The chain combines TRBV2 with TRBJ2-7; 8 bases agree with TRBD2. The CDR3 runs to 16 residues. V lost 0 bases and J lost 2; bases outside the gene matches: 6. Looked up from germline, CDR1 is SNHLY and CDR2 is FYNNEI. CDR3 in amino acids: CASSEAATSDPYEQYF. CDR3 in DNA: TGTGCCAGCAGTGAAGCCGCGACTAGCGATCCCTACGAGCAGTACTTC.

The chain combines TRBV28 with TRBJ1-2; 9 nucleotides agree with TRBD1. Trimming cost V 5 bases and J 7 bases; bases outside gene matches: 11. The CDR3 has 15 residues. Germline values: CDR1 MDHEN, CDR2 SYDVKM. For the CDR3, the DNA is TGTGCCAGCAGTCCCCGACAGGGGGAACTTACTGGCTACACCTTC. It encodes CASSPRQGELTGYTF.

The rearrangement links TRBV4-2 to TRBJ2-1, with TRBD2 identical over 11 bases. V was pared by 4 bases and J by 3 bases, with 2 bases of the junction left unmatched. CDR1 and CDR2 from the germline V gene are LGHNA and YNFKEQ. This CDR3 spans 15 amino acids. The CDR3 spells CASSLTSGDYNEQFF. CDR3 in DNA: TGTGCCAGCAGCCTGACTAGCGGGGACTACAATGAGCAGTTCTTC.

This chain uses TRBV7-8 with TRBJ2-3; D perhaps matches TRBD1 (7 bases). The germline CDR1 and CDR2 sequences are SGHVS and FQNEAQ. The CDR3 spans 15 residues. Trimming took 7 bases from V and 4 from J, leaving 18 bases between them. CDR3 region: CASTQGGHGADTQYF. For the CDR3, the DNA is TGTGCCAGCACCCAGGGGGGACACGGGGCAGATACGCAGTATTTT.

The chain carries TRBV7-9 and TRBJ2-1; TRBD2 matches at 10 bases. Germline trimming cut 1 base from V and 5 bases from J; bases unmatched to any gene: 2. CDR1 is SEHNR, CDR2 FQNEAQ, per germline (reference sequence). There are 15 residues in the CDR3. The CDR3 reads CASSLGSGGHNEQFF. Written as DNA, the CDR3 is TGTGCCAGCAGCTTAGGTAGCGGGGGGCACAATGAGCAGTTCTTC.

CDR3 sequence reads: CASSQANEQFF. DNA of the CDR3: TGTGCCAGCAGCCAGGCCAATGAGCAGTTCTTC. The rearrangement uses TRBV4-2 and TRBJ2-1; the D is unclear. The CDR3 length is 11 residues. Germline V gives CDR1 LGHNA, CDR2 YNFKEQ. The V and J ends lost 3 bases and 6 bases respectively, with 3 bases between them.

CDR3 DNA sequence: TGCGCCAGCAGCAAACCCGGACCAGAAGGGGGGTTCTTC. It encodes CASSKPGPEGGFF. The rearrangement uses TRBV5-1 and TRBJ2-1; D perhaps matches TRBD1 (6 bases). The V gene lost 4 bases and the J gene lost 15 bases, with 20 bases spanning the gap. The germline V gene has CDR1 SGHRS and CDR2 YFSETQ. The CDR3 consists of 13 residues.

The genes are TRBV7-2 and TRBJ2-3, with TRBD1 as a possible D gene (6 bases). V was shortened by 1 base and J by 0 bases, with 8 bases between the two germline ends. The CDR3 covers 15 residues. Looked up from germline, CDR1 is SGHTA and CDR2 is FQGNSA. The CDR3 sequence: CASSLGQGSTDTQYF. The CDR3 nucleotides are TGTGCCAGCAGCTTAGGTCAGGGGAGCACAGATACGCAGTATTTT.

The chain employs TRBV6-5 and TRBJ1-2, with 7 nucleotides matching TRBD1. After removal of 5 bases from V and 6 bases from J, the junction contained 6 bases not matched to a gene. The CDR3 is 13 residues long. Germline V gene sequence: CDR1 MNHEY, CDR2 SVGAGI. CDR3 amino acids: CASSLTGIHGYTF. The CDR3 DNA follows: TGTGCCAGCAGTCTGACAGGGATCCATGGCTACACCTTC.

The chain has TRBV7-2 and TRBJ2-3, with 11 nucleotides matching TRBD2. The V gene end was trimmed by 5 bases and the J gene end by 8 bases; junction bases not matched to a gene: 9. Germline-derived CDR1 and CDR2 are SGHTA and FQGNSA. The CDR3 runs to 15 residues. The CDR3 region is CASSPRTSGPTTQYF. The CDR3 region has the DNA TGTGCCAGCAGCCCCCGGACTAGCGGGCCCACTACGCAGTATTTT.

The chain couples TRBV7-2 to TRBJ1-1; D is ambiguous. Germline CDR1 reads SGHTA; CDR2 reads FQGNSA. V lost 5 bases, J lost 7 bases, and 8 bases lay in between. This CDR3 region has 11 residues. The CDR3 nucleotides read TGTGCCAGCAGCCGGTCCGTTGAAGCTTTCTTT. It translates to CASSRSVEAFF.

This clone was counted once. The chain joins TRBV19 to TRBJ2-1; a possible D gene is TRBD2 (7 bases). Trimming pared 5 bases from V and 2 bases from J, leaving 16 bases between. The germline CDR1 and CDR2 sequences are LNHDA and SQIVND (reference sequence). The CDR3 covers 16 residues. CDR3 bases: TGTGCCAGTAGTTCCGTGGCGGGGGCCCCCTACAATGAGCAGTTCTTC. This encodes CASSSVAGAPYNEQFF.

The chain uses TRBV6-5 and TRBJ2-3; 12 bases align to TRBD2. Germline V CDR1 and CDR2: MNHEY, SVGAGI. Unmatched junction bases numbered 7, after V lost 6 bases and J lost 6 bases. This CDR3 has 15 amino acids. CDR3 DNA: TGTGCCAGCAGCCGTCTAGCGGGGGGGCGGGATACGCAGTATTTT. This gives the protein CASSRLAGGRDTQYF.

In this sample, this clone turned up once. The rearrangement joins TRBV11-3 to TRBJ2-2; the match to TRBD2 covers 11 bases. Unmatched junction bases numbered 16, after V lost 5 bases and J lost 5 bases. Germline V gene lookup returns CDR1 SGHNT and CDR2 YENEEA. This CDR3 is 19 amino acids long. CDR3 coding DNA: TGTGCCAGCAGCCCCCGACTAGCGGGGCCTGGCGGGACGACCGGGGAGCTGTTTTTT. Translating gives CASSPRLAGPGGTTGELFF.

V and J are TRBV5-1 and TRBJ2-1, with D perhaps TRBD2 (6 bases). Germline-derived CDR1 and CDR2 are SGHRS and YFSETQ. The CDR3 runs to 13 residues. Trimming shortened V by 1 base and J by 8 bases, and 10 bases separated the two germline ends. CDR3 in DNA: TGCGCCAGCAGCTTGCCCGGAGGGGATGAGCAGTTCTTC. The encoded protein is CASSLPGGDEQFF.

This rearrangement joins TRBV7-9 to TRBJ2-5; 8 bases match TRBD1. Germline CDR1 and CDR2: SEHNR and FQNEAQ (reference sequence). The J segment lost 1 base and the V segment lost 5 bases, leaving 3 bases of the junction unmatched. The CDR3 loop spans 14 amino acids. The CDR3 sequence: CASSPDRAQETQYF. DNA of the CDR3: TGTGCCAGCAGCCCGGACAGGGCCCAAGAGACCCAGTACTTC.

The rearrangement links TRBV5-1 to TRBJ1-6, with TRBD1 as a possible D gene (6 bases). Between the trimmed V and J ends, which lost 1 base and 5 bases, there was a span of 7 bases. The CDR3 extends over 14 amino acids. Germline CDR1 reads SGHRS; CDR2 reads YFSETQ. The CDR3 here is CASSLSGDNSPLHF. For the CDR3, the DNA is TGCGCCAGCAGCTTGTCAGGGGATAATTCACCCCTCCACTTT.

The rearrangement uses TRBV18 and TRBJ2-6; TRBD1 matches at 10 bases. V gave up 3 bases and J gave up 6 bases; unmatched junction bases: 8. CDR1 KGHSH and CDR2 LQKENI come from the germline V gene. The CDR3 is 17 residues long. The CDR3 loop reads CASSPGQGSRKANVLTF. DNA for the CDR3: TGTGCCAGCTCACCGGGACAGGGGAGCCGTAAGGCCAACGTCCTGACTTTC.